This T cell receptor (beta chain) was sequenced in a study of breast tumors, draining lymph nodes, adjacent tissues. On this clonotype: Its antigen is unidentified. A clone one base away is much larger, so this may be a read error. The missing conserved phenylalanine or tryptophan at the end of this CDR3 makes a read error likely.

Breast cancer patients provided tissue from their axillary draining lymph nodes. Regarding the study as a whole: Data fit most tumor T cells coming from lymph node, expanding in tumor. Tumors had less TCR diversity than lymph nodes, more than nontumor tissue.

The CDR3 spans 12 residues. Losses at the gene ends were 6 bases for V and 12 bases for J; bases not matched to a gene: 6. TCRdb re-called the multiplex PCR reads with MiXCR, one entry per CDR3 protein. The sample yields about 130,000 distinct CDR3 sequences, approximately 20% seen once. Sequences were obtained from axillary lymph node tissue. The J gene is TRBJ1-4, the V gene TRBV12-3 or TRBV12-4, with TRBD1 matching over 8 bases. The receptor was isolated from a female donor with breast cancer. Some clones in this sample may be carry-over from other donors' samples. The CDR3 sequence: CASSMDRVQLFL. Here the CDR3 DNA reads TGTGCCAGCAGCATGGACAGGGTTCAACTGTTTCTT.